Listed below are T cell receptor beta chains from one sample, sequenced in a study of blood T cells in healthy people across ages. Each CDR3 protein is one row after TCRdb ran MiXCR on the 5' RACE reads. The profile covers about 970,000 distinct CDR3 sequences, with approximately 50% appearing a single time and about 22% taken by the ten largest. Sequencing was performed on blood. The receptors come from a woman aged 55 to 70 in good health. The CDR3 runs from the conserved cysteine through the conserved F or W. Fields, in order: clone size, V gene, J gene, CDR3 length, D gene, CDR3 protein, CDR3 DNA. D genes are given only for firm matches. Size is stated for part of the rows, as once, few or many counts, or as a class when the clone is expanded.

>-|TRBV7-2|TRBJ2-3|13|TRBD2
CASSLGLARTQYF
TGTGCCAGCAGCTTAGGACTAGCCCGAACGCAGTATTTT
>-|TRBV9|TRBJ2-5|16|TRBD2
CASSVGIAGHQETQYF
TGTGCCAGCAGCGTAGGGATAGCGGGACACCAAGAGACCCAGTACTTC
>-|TRBV20-1|TRBJ2-2|18|-
CSAIARVGGALNTGELFF
TGCAGTGCCATCGCCCGGGTCGGGGGAGCCCTGAACACCGGGGAGCTGTTTTTT
>-|TRBV4-1|TRBJ1-2|15|-
CASSQGIGAGYGYTF
TGCGCCAGCAGCCAAGGTATTGGGGCGGGATATGGCTACACCTTC
>-|TRBV6-1|TRBJ2-7|16|-
CASRTAQNEAYNEQYF
TGTGCCAGCAGGACTGCACAGAACGAGGCCTACAATGAGCAGTACTTC
>-|TRBV12-3/TRBV12-4|TRBJ2-4|12|-
CASSRADGVQYF
TGTGCCAGCAGTAGGGCAGATGGAGTTCAGTACTTC
>-|TRBV9|TRBJ2-7|14|TRBD2
CASSVGRGGYEQYF
TGTGCCAGCAGCGTAGGGCGGGGGGGCTACGAGCAGTACTTC
>few|TRBV6-2/TRBV6-3|TRBJ1-2|15|-
CASTPQDLGSGGYTF
TGTGCCAGCACTCCACAGGATCTGGGTTCAGGCGGCTACACCTTC
>-|TRBV29-1|TRBJ2-7|12|-
CSVVTGGYEQYF
TGCAGCGTTGTAACAGGAGGCTACGAGCAGTACTTC
>few|TRBV14|TRBJ2-3|16|-
CASSWTGGRDTDTQYF
TGTGCCAGCAGCTGGACGGGCGGACGAGACACAGATACGCAGTATTTT
>-|TRBV7-9|TRBJ2-7|17|-
CASSGGTSLRGSYEQYF
TGTGCCAGCAGCGGCGGGACTTCCTTAAGAGGCTCCTACGAGCAGTACTTC
>-|TRBV7-9|TRBJ2-7|14|TRBD1
CTSSLTGGENEQYF
TGTACCAGCAGCCTAACAGGGGGCGAGAACGAGCAGTACTTC
>few|TRBV29-1|TRBJ2-1|17|TRBD2
CSVEDPVESGRGNEQFF
TGCAGCGTTGAAGACCCGGTGGAAAGCGGGAGGGGCAATGAGCAGTTCTTC
>few|TRBV5-1|TRBJ2-1|16|TRBD2
CASSLGVGGRRNEQFF
TGCGCCAGCAGCTTGGGGGTTGGCGGGAGACGGAATGAGCAGTTCTTC
>-|TRBV5-1|TRBJ2-4|15|-
CASSFLDSSSYGQYF
TGCGCCAGCAGCTTCCTCGACTCCAGTTCGTACGGGCAGTACTTC
>-|TRBV20-1|TRBJ2-7|15|TRBD2
CSARDSTSGSYEQYF
TGCAGTGCTAGAGATAGCACTAGCGGATCCTACGAGCAGTACTTC
>-|TRBV7-9|TRBJ1-2|12|-
CASSLIGAGYTF
TGTGCCAGCAGCTTAATCGGGGCTGGCTACACCTTC
>few|TRBV10-2|TRBJ1-1|12|-
CASSGGNTEAFF
TGCGCCAGCAGTGGAGGGAACACTGAAGCTTTCTTT
>-|TRBV4-1|TRBJ2-1|16|-
CASSPSNVAETGEQFF
TGCGCCAGCAGCCCGAGTAATGTAGCAGAAACGGGTGAGCAGTTCTTC
>-|TRBV4-2|TRBJ2-2|17|-
CASSQDKREQFTGELFF
TGTGCCAGCAGCCAAGATAAACGGGAGCAGTTCACCGGGGAGCTGTTTTTT
>-|TRBV7-8|TRBJ1-1|13|-
CASSLALRGWAFF
TGTGCCAGCAGCTTAGCGCTCAGGGGATGGGCTTTCTTT